This T cell receptor beta chain originates from a study of shared clonotypes between healthy human individuals. At the level of the study: Those who served as donors were a couple of women and a few men between the ages of 18 and 49.

For every subset, genomic DNA was evenly distributed across several immunoSEQ plates. This table comes from immunoSEQ multiplex PCR, and its TCRdb copy is limited to in-frame clones, with some not included. The data show 450,000 to 500,000 clones, 75% to 85% seen once. Donors included only healthy HIV-negative adults lacking recent acute infections or vaccinations. Unsorted material relied on 90 million to 100 million PBMCs as the source of genomic DNA. This clone occurred once. This may be a read error: a much more frequent sequence differs by one nucleotide. The V gene's germline CDR1 is MGHRA and CDR2 YSYEKL. This CDR3 comprises 17 residues.

The sequence came from a woman aged 35 to 49 in good health. Some clones in this sample may be carry-over from other donors' samples. Input material: PBMCs. The J gene is TRBJ2-5, the V gene TRBV4-1, with 7 bases aligning to TRBD2. Near its end, the DNA agrees better with TRBJ2-7, so the J call may be wrong. CDR3 coding DNA: TGCGCCAGCGGCCGATTATTGGGACGGGAGGACCCCTACGAGCAGTACTTC. This gives the protein CASGRLLGREDPYEQYF.